One T cell receptor (beta chain) is described in this entry. In its sample, this clonotype was seen once. Its recognized antigen is unknown. No base-level quality is on record; no much larger clone is a single base apart. Evidence from a single read is weak. This sample was included in a study of CD8 T cells in Susac syndrome (dated by TCRdb to between 2017 and 2020). Looking at the study overall: Repertoire sequencing was used to test whether CD8+ T cell activation and differentiation in Susac syndrome was antigen driven. Here is what the overall study found, with its caveats: The study acknowledged that relatively few individuals were included in the TCR sequencing and HLA analysis.

RNA was extracted with the RNeasy kit and about 0.5 to 1 ug was reverse transcribed using random hexamers. TCR beta CDR3 regions were amplified with the immunoSEQ multiplex PCR assay covering 54 Vbeta and 13 Jbeta segments. PCR amplification bias was corrected using a synthetic template baseline for primer optimization and computational correction. The authors' pipeline ran thus. Only productive sequences were kept, with reads annotated to V, D and J genes according to IMGT and analyzed in immunoSEQ Analyzer. Clonality was calculated as one minus the Shannon entropy normalized by log2 of the number of productive unique sequences. For each patient and control, public and private clones were evaluated among the 100 most prevalent clones. Clones were defined as Susac-specific when absent from the healthy and MS cohorts, from some 1,100 published viral clones and from other ImmuneACCESS disease sequences. In TCRdb, the public reads were trimmed at Q25 with fastp and aligned with MiXCR, with productive beta chains retained. Every distinct CDR3 protein forms one entry, paired with its most common genes and DNA. TCRdb, rather than the study authors, made the V and J calls. The sample contains about 160,000 distinct CDR3 sequences, around 93% of them found a single time. Of the sample, about 0.14% falls within the top ten clones.

High-throughput TCR beta sequencing profiled peripheral blood CD8+ and CD4+ T cells from healthy donors, Susac syndrome patients and multiple sclerosis patients. The healthy donors served as controls matched for age and sex. Bulk CD8+ and CD4+ T cells were purified by magnetic negative isolation, whereas CD8+ TEMRA cells were enriched by FACS. Blood was collected in EDTA tubes and processed within 24 hours, with PBMCs isolated through density gradient centrifugation. PBMCs intended for TCR sequencing were frozen in liquid nitrogen and were later thawed in a 37 degrees C water bath. Purity of sorted or isolated CD4+, CD8+ and CD8+ TEMRA cells was at least 90%. The sequencing sample was made of CD4+ T cells from PBMCs. The source is a human donor in good health.

For the CDR3, the sequence is CSAPEWGRAAFF. Here is the DNA: TGCAGTGCTCCCGAATGGGGTCGAGCCGCTTTCTTT. Recombination joined TRBV20-1 with TRBJ1-1; the D gene cannot be resolved reliably. The germline V gene (reference sequence) gives CDR1 as DFQATT and CDR2 as SNEGSKA. V is clipped by 5 bases and J by 11 bases, and the sequence between their germline boundaries is 18 bases long. The CDR3 spans 12 residues, from the cysteine through the phenylalanine. Only the CDR3 part of the read is kept: 36 bases, read in frame from the first base.